The 25 T cell receptor beta chains reported below all come from one sample, sequenced in a study of neurological immune-mediated disorders. TCRdb passed the 5' RACE reads through MiXCR, listing each CDR3 protein once. The data hold approximately 60,000 distinct CDR3 sequences, with 4.1% observed a single time. The source material was PBMCs. The receptor set was obtained from a man over 45 with multiple sclerosis.

The table lists this clonotype with many counts. The rearrangement links TRBV7-9 to TRBJ1-2; D uncertain. CDR1 and CDR2 from the germline V gene are SEHNR and FQNEAQ (reference sequence). V gave up 7 bases and J gave up 1 base, with 7 bases separating them. The CDR3 contains 12 residues. CDR3 amino acids: CASTLGNYGYTF. In DNA, the CDR3 is TGTGCCAGCACCCTTGGTAACTATGGCTACACCTTC.

Concerning this clonotype: No conserved phenylalanine or tryptophan is present at the end of the CDR3, so a read error is the likely explanation. This chain joins TRBV5-1 and TRBJ1-5, with D possibly being TRBD1 (5 bases). V dropped 4 bases and J dropped 0 bases, with 11 bases sitting between them. The CDR3 covers 15 residues. The germline gives CDR1 SGHRS, CDR2 YFSETQ. The chain's CDR3 is CASSQGPGSNQPQHN. The CDR3 DNA reads TGCGCCAGCAGCCAGGGACCGGGTAGCAATCAGCCCCAGCATAAT.

The chain employs TRBV10-3 and TRBJ2-7, with TRBD1 matching over 8 bases. CDR3 length: 15 residues. Losses at the gene ends were 5 bases for V and 0 bases for J; bases not matched to a gene: 6. CDR1 is ENHRY and CDR2 is SYGVKD in the germline V gene. The CDR3 sequence: CAISPSGTGSYEQYF. CDR3 in DNA: TGTGCCATCAGTCCCTCCGGGACAGGCTCCTACGAGCAGTACTTC.

This clonotype was seen ten or more times. The rearrangement uses TRBV20-1 and TRBJ1-1, with D perhaps TRBD1 (6 bases). There are 13 residues in the CDR3. Germline V CDR1 and CDR2: DFQATT, SNEGSKA (reference sequence). Trimming pared 5 bases from V and 6 bases from J, leaving 16 bases between. CDR3 protein: CSAGGQQGPEAFF. The DNA of the CDR3 is TGCAGTGCTGGAGGCCAACAGGGACCTGAAGCTTTCTTT.

This clonotype was seen repeatedly, ten times or more. The rearrangement joins TRBV20-1 to TRBJ2-2; TRBD2 matches at 8 bases. The CDR3 consists of 15 residues. Germline V gene data show CDR1 as DFQATT and CDR2 as SNEGSKA (reference sequence). The V segment lost 6 bases and the J segment 6 bases; nucleotides outside the gene matches: 12. CDR3 nucleotides: TGCAGTGCCCAGGGCCAATTAGCGGGGTCCGGGGAGCTGTTTTTT. Its protein is CSAQGQLAGSGELFF.

This clonotype showed up many times. V gene TRBV4-2 combines with J gene TRBJ1-1; 7 nucleotides align to TRBD1. The germline gives CDR1 LGHNA, CDR2 YNFKEQ. V lost 4 bases, J lost 1 base, and 3 bases stayed unmatched. This CDR3 spans 14 amino acids. For the CDR3, the DNA is TGTGCCAGCAGCCTGACAGGGACGAACACTGAAGCTTTCTTT. It translates to CASSLTGTNTEAFF.

This clonotype was seen only a few times. This chain links TRBV29-1 with TRBJ2-6, with D perhaps TRBD1 or TRBD2 (6 bases each). Trimming cost V 5 bases and J 4 bases, with 18 bases left between them. The CDR3 is made up of 16 amino acids. Germline V CDR1 and CDR2: SQVTM, ANQGSEA. In DNA, the CDR3 is TGCAGCGTTCTCAACCCGCCGGGGGCCGGGGCCAACGTCCTGACTTTC. Amino acids: CSVLNPPGAGANVLTF. Complete variable domain (other parts from reference TRBV29-1 and TRBJ2-6): SAVISQKPSRDICQRGTSLTIQCQVDSQVTMMFWYRQQPGQSLTLIATANQGSEATYESGFVIDKFPISRPNLTFSTLTVSNMSPEDSSIYLCSVLNPPGAGANVLTFGAGSRLTVL.

Ten or more counts support this clonotype. The chain links TRBV7-9 to TRBJ2-2; the D gene is possibly TRBD1 (6 bases). This CDR3 comprises 14 residues. V lost 2 bases to trimming and J lost 4 bases, with 8 bases between them. Germline V lookup: CDR1 SEHNR, CDR2 FQNEAQ (reference sequence). CDR3 in amino acids: CASSLSQGTGELFF. DNA of the CDR3: TGTGCCAGCAGCTTATCACAGGGCACCGGGGAGCTGTTTTTT.

This clonotype has at least ten counts. The rearrangement uses TRBV2 and TRBJ1-1, with D possibly TRBD1 on 6 matching bases. Per the germline V gene, CDR1 is SNHLY and CDR2 is FYNNEI. The V end was cut by 6 bases, the J end by 3 bases, with 11 bases between. This CDR3 has 13 amino acids. The CDR3 bases are TGTGCCAGCAGAAACAGGGTGGACACTGAAGCTTTCTTT. It specifies CASRNRVDTEAFF. Based on the CDR3 plus reference TRBV2 and TRBJ1-1, the full variable domain is EPEVTQTPSHQVTQMGQEVILRCVPISNHLYFYWYRQILGQKVEFLVSFYNNEISEKSEIFDDQFSVERPDGSNFTLKIRSTKLEDSAMYFCASRNRVDTEAFFGQGTRLTVV.

This clonotype was recorded many times. The chain joins TRBV7-9 to TRBJ2-5, with a tentative D call TRBD1 (6 bases). CDR1 and CDR2 from the germline V gene are SEHNR and FQNEAQ (reference sequence). The CDR3 extends over 16 amino acids. With 6 bases removed from V and 1 base from J, the gap between germline ends came to 18 bases. CDR3 in DNA: TGTGCCAGCAGGAAAGGGACAAGGGCGCTCCAAGAGACCCAGTACTTC. It translates to CASRKGTRALQETQYF.

In its sample, this clonotype was seen many times. The rearrangement links TRBV7-8 to TRBJ2-7, with TRBD2 as a possible D gene (6 bases). The CDR3 is 14 residues long. Germline values: CDR1 SGHVS, CDR2 FQNEAQ. The germline V and J ends were trimmed by 5 bases and 3 bases, with 14 bases remaining between them. This CDR3 is CASSPEGRDYEQYV. CDR3 sequence (DNA): TGTGCCAGCAGCCCTGAGGGGCGGGACTACGAGCAGTACGTC.

This clonotype is medium-sized. V and J are TRBV10-3 and TRBJ1-2; 7 bases agree with TRBD1. CDR1 and CDR2 (germline): ENHRY, SYGVKD. The CDR3 is made up of 13 amino acids. V was clipped by 6 bases and J by 1 base; unmatched bases: 2. CDR3 sequence: CAISRDSNYGYTF. DNA of the CDR3: TGTGCCATCAGCCGGGACAGTAACTATGGCTACACCTTC.

The sample holds many counts of this clonotype. The chain uses TRBV6-5 and TRBJ2-2; D gene ambiguous. Deletions cut 6 bases from V and 4 bases from J, with 9 bases between. The CDR3 is 13 residues long. Germline V lookup: CDR1 MNHEY, CDR2 SVGAGI. The CDR3 DNA is TGTGCCAGCAGCTCGTCGGGCACCGGGGAGCTGTTTTTT. This sequence encodes CASSSSGTGELFF.

This clonotype was seen ten or more times. The chain links TRBV20-1 to TRBJ1-5; TRBD1 is a possible D gene (6 bases). This CDR3 has 15 residues. Trimming pared 1 base from V and 4 bases from J, leaving 14 bases between. Germline values: CDR1 DFQATT, CDR2 SNEGSKA (reference sequence). CDR3 loop: CSARAETGENQPQHF. For the CDR3, the DNA is TGCAGTGCTAGAGCGGAGACAGGTGAAAATCAGCCCCAGCATTTT.

This clonotype appeared many times. This chain joins TRBV20-1 and TRBJ2-5; TRBD1 agrees at 7 bases. The CDR3 covers 17 residues. After removal of 1 base from V and 2 bases from J, the junction contained 13 bases not matched to a gene. Germline V gene sequence: CDR1 DFQATT, CDR2 SNEGSKA (reference sequence). In DNA form, the CDR3 reads TGCAGTGCTAGAGGCCCCCTCGGGACAGCTACACAAGAGACCCAGTACTTC. Its translation is CSARGPLGTATQETQYF.

There are many counts of this clonotype. The rearrangement uses TRBV5-1 and TRBJ2-7; D is perhaps TRBD1 or TRBD2 (5 bases each). The CDR3 extends over 15 amino acids. With 3 bases removed from V and 1 base from J, the gap between germline ends came to 14 bases. CDR1 SGHRS and CDR2 YFSETQ come from the germline V gene. The CDR3 region is CASSWGGLTSYEQYF. Here the CDR3 DNA reads TGCGCCAGCAGCTGGGGCGGACTTACGTCCTACGAGCAGTACTTC.

This clonotype was observed many times. An end of the junction differs from the germline gene, which may be a read error. V and J are TRBV29-1 and TRBJ1-5; no clear D. Germline V CDR1 and CDR2: SQVTM, ANQGSEA. CDR3 length: 12 amino acids. The CDR3 reads CSVELGNQPQNF. As DNA, the CDR3 is TGCAGCGTTGAATTGGGGAATCAGCCCCAGAATTTT.

This clonotype appeared many times. This chain joins TRBV20-1 and TRBJ1-1; no reliable D call. Trimming removed 6 bases from V and 4 bases from J, with 12 bases in between. The CDR3 loop spans 12 amino acids. Germline loops: CDR1 DFQATT, CDR2 SNEGSKA (reference sequence). The CDR3 nucleotides read TGCAGTGCAAATGGTGGAGGCACTGAAGCTTTCTTT. Residues: CSANGGGTEAFF.

There are a few counts of this clonotype. One junction end disagrees with the germline gene, perhaps due to a read error. The rearrangement uses TRBV7-8 and TRBJ1-5, with no clear D. Germline V gene lookup returns CDR1 SGHVS and CDR2 FQNEAQ. This CDR3 spans 14 amino acids. DNA of the CDR3: TGTGCCAGCAACCCTATCGGACGGGAACAGCCCCAGAATTTT. It encodes CASNPIGREQPQNF.

This clonotype was counted at least ten times. The rearrangement uses TRBV5-5 and TRBJ2-4; the match to TRBD1 covers 10 bases. CDR3 length: 16 amino acids. The trim removed 0 bases at V and 7 bases at J, leaving 7 bases unmatched. From germline, CDR1 is SGHKS and CDR2 YYEKEE (reference sequence). CDR3 bases: TGTGCCAGCAGCTTGGAACCGGGACAGGGGTTGAACATTCAGTACTTC. It yields the protein CASSLEPGQGLNIQYF.

This clonotype was observed at least ten times. This chain connects TRBV2 to TRBJ1-2; no definite D call. This CDR3 has 12 residues. Germline V lookup: CDR1 SNHLY, CDR2 FYNNEI. V shed 7 bases and J shed 5 bases, with 11 bases lying between them. The CDR3 sequence is CASNPGLYGYTF. The CDR3 nucleotides are TGTGCCAGCAACCCCGGTCTTTATGGCTACACCTTC. The full variable domain, completed using reference TRBV2 and TRBJ1-2, is EPEVTQTPSHQVTQMGQEVILRCVPISNHLYFYWYRQILGQKVEFLVSFYNNEISEKSEIFDDQFSVERPDGSNFTLKIRSTKLEDSAMYFCASNPGLYGYTFGSGTRLTVV.

The table lists this clonotype with a few counts. The CDR3 spells CSAMPWGRSTDTQYF. CDR3 DNA: TGCAGTGCTATGCCATGGGGCAGAAGCACAGATACGCAGTATTTT. This chain uses TRBV20-1 with TRBJ2-3, with D possibly matching TRBD1 (5 bases). The V gene lost 4 bases and the J gene lost 0 bases, with 14 bases spanning the gap. The CDR3 totals 15 residues. Germline V gene data show CDR1 as DFQATT and CDR2 as SNEGSKA (reference sequence).

At least ten counts were recorded for this clonotype. The chain is built from TRBV5-1 and TRBJ2-7; D tentatively fits TRBD1 or TRBD2 (5 bases each). The CDR3 covers 16 residues. Germline V CDR1 and CDR2: SGHRS, YFSETQ. V was clipped by 2 bases and J by 1 base, with 16 bases between them. CDR3 DNA sequence: TGCGCCAGCAGCTTTGAAACCGGGACGGAGTCCTACGAGCAGTACTTC. Protein: CASSFETGTESYEQYF.

This chain uses TRBV20-1 with TRBJ1-5; D is unclear. Germline V CDR1 and CDR2: DFQATT, SNEGSKA (reference sequence). Deletions cut 2 bases from V and 2 bases from J, with 7 bases between. CDR3 length equals 13 residues. The CDR3 loop is CSARIQGNQPQHF. The CDR3 DNA follows: TGCAGTGCTAGAATCCAGGGCAATCAGCCCCAGCATTTT.

This clonotype was seen repeatedly, ten times or more. V is TRBV15 and J is TRBJ2-1; D possibly corresponds to TRBD2 (5 bases). V lost 2 bases, J lost 9 bases, and 14 bases lay in between. This CDR3 region has 14 residues. Germline V CDR1 and CDR2: LNHNV, YYDKDF (reference sequence). The CDR3 DNA follows: TGTGCCACCAGCAGACTAGGCACGAGGGCTGAGCAGTTCTTC. Its protein is CATSRLGTRAEQFF.